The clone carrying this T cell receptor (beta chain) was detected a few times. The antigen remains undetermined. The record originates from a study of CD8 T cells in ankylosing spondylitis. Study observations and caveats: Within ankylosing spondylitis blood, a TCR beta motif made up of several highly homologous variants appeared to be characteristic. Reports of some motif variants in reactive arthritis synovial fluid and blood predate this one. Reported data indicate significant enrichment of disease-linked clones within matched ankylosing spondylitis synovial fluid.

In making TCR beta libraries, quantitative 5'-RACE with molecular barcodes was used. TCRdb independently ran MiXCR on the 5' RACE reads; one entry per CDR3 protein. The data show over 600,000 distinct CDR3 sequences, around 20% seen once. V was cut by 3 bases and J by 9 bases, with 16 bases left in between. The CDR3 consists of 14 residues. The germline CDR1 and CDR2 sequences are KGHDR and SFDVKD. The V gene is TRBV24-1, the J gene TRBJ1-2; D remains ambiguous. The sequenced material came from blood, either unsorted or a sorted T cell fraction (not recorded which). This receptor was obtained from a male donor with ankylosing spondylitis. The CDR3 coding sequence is TGTGCCACCAGTGATCCCGGGCAAGATACGCGCTACACCTTC. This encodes CATSDPGQDTRYTF.